The next 9 T cell receptor beta chains were all read from a single sample in a study of OX40 agonist ivuxolimab in advanced cancers. Produced via immunoSEQ multiplex PCR; TCRdb's table is partial and in-frame only. The sample contains about 110,000 clones, 75% to 95% of which appear only once. Material: CD4+ or CD8+ T cells sorted from blood, obtained in a trial of the OX40 agonist ivuxolimab. Receptor source: an adult with an advanced solid tumor such as melanoma, head and neck, liver or kidney cancer.

In nucleotides, the CDR3 is TGTGCCAGTAGTAGAGACAGGGTGGGCTACACCTTC. This codes for CASSRDRVGYTF. The chain combines TRBV19 with TRBJ1-2; 7 positions match TRBD1. CDR1 and CDR2 (germline): LNHDA, SQIVND (reference sequence). This CDR3 contains 12 residues. V lost 4 bases and J lost 8; bases outside the gene matches: 4.

This clone was observed once. The chain uses TRBV5-1 and TRBJ2-1, with TRBD2 matching over 10 bases. CDR1 is SGHRS and CDR2 is YFSETQ in the germline V gene. V lost 4 bases to trimming and J lost 4 bases; unmatched junction nucleotides: 8. The CDR3 sequence is 16 residues long. The CDR3 region has the DNA TGCGCCAGCAGCGTCCAGCGGGGGGGCAGTTACAATGAGCAGTTCTTC. This translates into CASSVQRGGSYNEQFF.

The chain couples TRBV5-1 to TRBJ1-5, with 9 bases that match TRBD1. This CDR3 contains 15 residues. Germline V CDR1 and CDR2: SGHRS, YFSETQ. J was trimmed by 4 bases and V by 4 bases; bases with no gene match: 6. In nucleotides, the CDR3 is TGCGCCAGCAGCGCGGGACAGGGAGGTAATCAGCCCCAGCATTTT. As protein: CASSAGQGGNQPQHF.

CDR3 DNA: TGTGCCAGCTCACCACCGTCGGAGGTTCAGCCCCAGCATTTT. It translates to CASSPPSEVQPQHF. The J gene is TRBJ1-5, the V gene TRBV18; D unresolved. This CDR3 is 14 amino acids long. Germline V gene sequence: CDR1 KGHSH, CDR2 LQKENI. V lost 0 bases to trimming and J lost 6 bases, with 9 bases between them.

CDR3 DNA sequence: TGCGCCAGCAGTGAGCAGGCCGAGATCGGTACGCAGTATTTT. It yields the protein CASSEQAEIGTQYF. The J gene is TRBJ2-3, the V gene TRBV10-1; D uncertain. The V end lost 2 bases, the J end lost 8 bases, and 14 bases lay between the germline ends. The CDR3 has 14 amino acids. From germline, CDR1 is WNHNN and CDR2 SYGVQD (reference sequence).

V gene TRBV10-3 combines with J gene TRBJ2-1, with 7 nucleotides matching TRBD2. The germline CDR1 and CDR2 sequences are ENHRY and SYGVKD. V was pared by 7 bases and J by 8 bases, with 14 bases of the junction left unmatched. The CDR3 has 15 amino acids. CDR3 nucleotide sequence: TGTGCCATCAAGGGAGCGGGAACATTAGGCCATGAGCAGTTCTTC. Its protein is CAIKGAGTLGHEQFF.

This clone occurred once. The chain couples TRBV5-1 to TRBJ2-7; 7 bases match TRBD2. The J segment lost 4 bases and the V segment lost 0 bases, leaving 10 bases of the junction unmatched. This CDR3 region has 16 residues. Per the germline V gene, CDR1 is SGHRS and CDR2 is YFSETQ. The CDR3 loop is CASSLEGAAGVYEQYF. The CDR3 region has the DNA TGCGCCAGCAGCTTGGAGGGTGCTGCGGGGGTATACGAGCAGTACTTC.

The J gene is TRBJ1-5, the V gene TRBV7-9; 10 bases are shared with TRBD1. This CDR3 comprises 14 residues. The V gene end was trimmed by 6 bases and the J gene end by 5 bases; junction bases not matched to a gene: 4. Germline V lookup: CDR1 SEHNR, CDR2 FQNEAQ (reference sequence). In DNA, the CDR3 is TGTGCCAGCAGTCTGACAGGGGGCGATCAGCCCCAGCATTTT. Protein: CASSLTGGDQPQHF.

The V gene is TRBV5-1, the J gene TRBJ2-7; 9 bases map to TRBD2. CDR1 is SGHRS, CDR2 YFSETQ, per germline. This CDR3 has 14 residues. Germline trimming cut 5 bases from V and 4 bases from J; bases unmatched to any gene: 7. This chain's CDR3 is CASRSGTSLYEQYF. As DNA, the CDR3 is TGCGCCAGCAGATCCGGGACTAGCTTATACGAGCAGTACTTC.